Presented here are 9 T cell receptor beta chains from one specimen sequenced in a study of molecular identifiers for immune sequencing clone quantification. MiXCR, applied by TCRdb to the PCR reads, yields one record per CDR3 protein. This table has fewer than 350,000 distinct CDR3 sequences, about a fifth appearing once. The sequencing input was naive CD8+ T cells from blood, with Jurkat cell RNA spiked in. Specified subset: FACS-sorted CD8+CD4-CCR7+CD45RA+ naive T cells. Receptor source: a human donor in good health. Some libraries in this study had Jurkat cell RNA spiked in.

To note about this clonotype: This may come from a read error, since a much larger clone is one base off. The chain combines TRBV7-2 with TRBJ1-2, with no clear D. Per the germline V gene, CDR1 is SGHTA and CDR2 is FQGNSA. V lost 4 bases and J 0 bases, leaving 6 bases between the germline ends. This CDR3 has 13 amino acids. CDR3 coding DNA: TGTGCCAGCAGCTGCAACCCTAACTATGGCTACACCTTC. It specifies CASSCNPNYGYTF.

This clonotype was recorded many times. The genes are TRBV6-5 and TRBJ1-1, with TRBD1 as a possible D gene (5 bases). CDR3 length equals 14 residues. The germline V gene has CDR1 MNHEY and CDR2 SVGAGI. V lost 2 bases and J 2 bases, leaving 9 bases between the germline ends. CDR3 bases: TGTGCCAGCAGTTACCAGGGTATAAACACTGAAGCTTTCTTT. Translated: CASSYQGINTEAFF.

This clonotype was found many times. The junction departs from the called germline gene at one end, perhaps through a read error. The chain is built from TRBV7-7 and TRBJ2-3, with unresolved D. This CDR3 region has 12 residues. Per germline, CDR1 SSHAT and CDR2 FNYEAQ (reference sequence). This CDR3 is CASSLYQDTQYF. In DNA form, the CDR3 reads TGTGCTAGCAGCTTATATCAGGATACGCAGTATTTT. The variable domain in full, with the rest retrieved from reference TRBV7-7 and TRBJ2-3, is GAGVSQSPRYKVTKRGQDVTLRCDPISSHATLYWYQQALGQGPEFLTYFNYEAQPDKSGLPSDRFSAERPEGSISTLTIQRTEQRDSAMYRCASSLYQDTQYFGPGTRLTVL.

This clonotype was seen many times. In nucleotides, the CDR3 is TGTGCCAGCAGTCCTAGCGGGGGGGCAAGCAATGAGCAGTTCTTC. Amino acids: CASSPSGGASNEQFF. The chain couples TRBV2 to TRBJ2-1; TRBD2 aligns across 12 bases. The germline V gene encodes CDR1 SNHLY and CDR2 FYNNEI. The trim removed 5 bases at V and 6 bases at J, leaving 5 bases unmatched. The CDR3 length is 15 residues.

This clonotype has a handful of counts. V gene TRBV7-9 combines with J gene TRBJ2-2, with no clear D. The CDR3 has 14 residues. CDR1 and CDR2 (germline): SEHNR, FQNEAQ (reference sequence). V lost 3 bases and J lost 6, with 11 bases in between. This CDR3 is CASSFPLAPGELFF. DNA for the CDR3: TGTGCCAGCAGCTTTCCCTTGGCTCCCGGGGAGCTGTTTTTT. Looking up the rest from reference TRBV7-9 and TRBJ2-2 gives the full variable domain: DTGVSQNPRHKITKRGQNVTFRCDPISEHNRLYWYRQTLGQGPEFLTYFQNEAQLEKSRLLSDRFSAERPKGSFSTLEIQRTEQGDSAMYLCASSFPLAPGELFFGEGSRLTVL.

This clonotype appeared many times. This chain connects TRBV20-1 to TRBJ2-5, with no clear D. Germline V gene lookup returns CDR1 DFQATT and CDR2 SNEGSKA (reference sequence). The length of the CDR3 is 11 residues. V dropped 3 bases and J dropped 3 bases, with 5 bases sitting between them. CDR3 nucleotide sequence: TGCAGTGCTAGGTCAGAAGAGACCCAGTACTTC. It specifies CSARSEETQYF.

This clonotype appeared a few times. This chain uses TRBV20-1 with TRBJ2-1; TRBD1 might be the D (6 bases). Germline-derived CDR1 and CDR2 are DFQATT and SNEGSKA (reference sequence). Deletions cut 7 bases from V and 3 bases from J, with 13 bases between. The CDR3 sequence is 13 residues long. The CDR3 protein is CSEQGLNYNEQFF. The CDR3 DNA reads as TGCAGTGAACAGGGCCTGAACTACAATGAGCAGTTCTTC.

Concerning this clonotype: Given a much more abundant clone one base away, this may be a read error. The chain employs TRBV28 and TRBJ2-5; tentative D call: TRBD2 (5 bases). The V gene's germline CDR1 is MDHEN and CDR2 SYDVKM. The CDR3 loop spans 14 amino acids. The CDR3 coding sequence is TGTGCCGGCAGTTCCGGACTCGGATCGGGGACCCAGTACTTC. Protein product: CAGSSGLGSGTQYF.

About this clonotype: A much larger clone differs from this one at a single base, so this may be a read error. The chain uses TRBV27 and TRBJ2-5, with 8 positions matching TRBD1. This CDR3 has 15 amino acids. Germline V CDR1 and CDR2: MNHEY, SMNVEV (reference sequence). The CDR3 sequence is CAGSLIGQGRETQYF. Written as DNA, the CDR3 is TGTGCCGGCAGTCTAATTGGACAGGGCAGAGAGACCCAGTACTTC.